A selection of T cell receptor beta chains follows, all from one sample in a study of Ad26.COV2.S vaccination and SARS-CoV-2 variants. The protocol was immunoSEQ multiplex PCR, while the TCRdb copy is restricted to in-frame clones and leaves out a portion. The table lists about 350,000 clones, 88% of them singletons, with 6.4% in the top ten. This material consisted of peripheral blood, taken in a trial of Ad26.COV2.S vaccine versus placebo. The origin of the receptors is a person aged 18-65 years who received the Ad26.COV2.S COVID-19 vaccine or a placebo. CDR3s include the opening cysteine and the closing phenylalanine or tryptophan. D genes are given only for firm matches. Size is stated for part of the rows, as once, few or many counts, or as a class when the clone is expanded.

j_call | v_call | clone_size | d_call | cdr3_length | cdr3_aa | cdr3_nt
TRBJ2-7 | TRBV5-1 | . | . | 16 | CASSIEQGRNSYEQYF | TGCGCCAGCAGCATAGAACAGGGGAGGAATTCCTACGAGCAGTACTTC
TRBJ1-2 | TRBV5-1 | . | . | 14 | CASSSGTSNYGYTF | TGCGCCAGCAGCTCCGGGACAAGTAACTATGGCTACACCTTC
TRBJ2-1 | TRBV6-5 | . | . | 12 | CASEGDNNEQFF | TGTGCCAGCGAGGGAGATAACAATGAGCAGTTCTTC
TRBJ1-1 | TRBV6-1 | . | . | 12 | CASSEDLVEAFF | TGTGCCAGCAGTGAAGATCTGGTTGAAGCTTTCTTT
TRBJ1-4 | TRBV28 | . | TRBD1 | 13 | CASNEGAREKLFF | TGTGCCAGCAATGAGGGGGCGCGGGAAAAACTGTTTTTT
TRBJ2-2 | TRBV4-1 | . | . | 17 | CASSQEGGTLNTGELFF | TGCGCCAGCAGCCAAGAAGGGGGGACACTAAACACCGGGGAGCTGTTTTTT
TRBJ2-7 | TRBV18 | . | TRBD1 | 15 | CASSPPRDRKSEQYF | TGTGCCAGCTCACCCCCCCGGGACAGAAAATCCGAGCAGTACTTC
TRBJ2-7 | TRBV25-1 | . | TRBD1 | 13 | CASRAGGSYEQYF | TGTGCCAGCAGGGCAGGGGGCTCCTACGAGCAGTACTTC
TRBJ1-4 | TRBV4-2 | few | TRBD1 | 16 | CASSQDPGTGSEKLFF | TGTGCCAGCAGCCAAGACCCCGGGACAGGGAGTGAAAAACTGTTTTTT
TRBJ1-2 | TRBV2 | . | . | 16 | CASSEGFGSRGYGYTF | TGTGCCAGCAGTGAAGGGTTCGGGAGTCGGGGCTATGGCTACACCTTC
TRBJ2-1 | TRBV28 | . | . | 13 | CASSFRRNNEQFF | TGTGCCAGCAGTTTTAGGAGGAACAATGAGCAGTTCTTC
TRBJ1-2 | TRBV28 | . | . | 14 | CASSFGEPLRGYTF | TGTGCCAGCAGTTTTGGCGAACCTTTGCGAGGCTACACCTTC
TRBJ1-1 | TRBV6-4 | . | . | 12 | CAGGGQHTEAFF | TGTGCCGGAGGGGGGCAACACACTGAAGCTTTCTTT
TRBJ2-3 | TRBV6-2/TRBV6-3 | . | TRBD2 | 16 | CASSYGLAEITDTQYF | TGTGCCAGCAGTTACGGGCTAGCGGAAATCACAGATACGCAGTATTTT
TRBJ1-1 | TRBV3-1/TRBV3-2 | few | TRBD1 | 14 | CASSRSTGGTEAFF | TGTGCCAGCAGCCGTTCGACAGGGGGCACTGAAGCTTTCTTT
TRBJ2-3 | TRBV5-1 | once | TRBD1 | 17 | CASSPASRQGGADTQYF | TGCGCCAGCAGTCCGGCGAGTCGACAGGGTGGCGCAGATACGCAGTATTTT
TRBJ1-4 | TRBV7-2 | . | TRBD1 | 15 | CASSPDRVFNEKLFF | TGTGCCAGCAGCCCCGACAGGGTTTTTAATGAAAAACTGTTTTTT
TRBJ1-4 | TRBV18 | . | TRBD1 | 14 | CASSPGTGNEKLFF | TGTGCCAGCTCACCGGGGACAGGGAATGAAAAACTGTTTTTT
TRBJ2-1 | TRBV9 | . | . | 16 | CASSVDNSVVYNEQFF | TGTGCCAGCAGCGTAGATAATAGCGTGGTCTACAATGAGCAGTTCTTC
TRBJ2-1 | TRBV7-3 | . | TRBD2 | 18 | CASSLRTSGRAVYNEQFF | TGTGCCAGCAGCTTACGCACTAGCGGGAGGGCCGTCTACAATGAGCAGTTCTTC
TRBJ1-5 | TRBV7-2 | . | . | 13 | CASSSGRDQPQHF | TGTGCCAGCAGCTCGGGACGTGATCAGCCCCAGCATTTT
TRBJ2-1 | TRBV11-2 | . | TRBD1 | 14 | CASSLGDRGGEQFF | TGTGCCAGCAGCTTAGGGGACAGGGGAGGGGAGCAGTTCTTC
TRBJ1-4 | TRBV5-1 | . | . | 13 | CASSLAGNEKLFF | TGCGCCAGCAGCTTGGCGGGGAATGAAAAACTGTTTTTT
TRBJ1-3 | TRBV4-1 | . | . | 14 | CASSEAGPGNTIYF | TGCGCCAGCTCAGAGGCGGGACCGGGAAACACCATATATTTT
TRBJ2-3 | TRBV7-2 | . | . | 15 | CASSSGGQRTDTQYF | TGTGCCAGCAGCTCTGGAGGACAGAGGACAGATACGCAGTATTTT
TRBJ2-7 | TRBV10-3 | few | TRBD1 | 16 | CAISEPTGFRADEQYF | TGTGCCATCAGTGAGCCGACAGGGTTCAGGGCGGACGAGCAGTACTTC
TRBJ1-4 | TRBV30 | . | . | 17 | CAWSPPVWQKKNEKLFF | TGTGCCTGGAGTCCCCCGGTGTGGCAGAAGAAGAATGAAAAACTGTTTTTT
TRBJ1-2 | TRBV6-5 | . | TRBD1 | 13 | CASSSRQGDGYTF | TGTGCCAGCAGCTCTCGACAGGGGGATGGCTACACCTTC
TRBJ2-2 | TRBV5-4 | . | TRBD1 | 13 | CASRTDRVGELFF | TGTGCCAGCAGAACGGACAGGGTCGGGGAGCTGTTTTTT
TRBJ2-3 | TRBV10-3 | . | TRBD2 | 12 | CAIRTSGDTQYF | TGTGCCATCAGAACTAGCGGAGATACGCAGTATTTT
TRBJ2-1 | TRBV28 | . | . | 14 | CASSLFRQYNEQFF | TGTGCCAGCAGTTTATTCCGACAGTACAATGAGCAGTTCTTC
TRBJ2-1 | TRBV4-1 | . | . | 15 | CASSERPDTPNEQFF | TGCGCCAGCAGTGAAAGACCAGACACCCCAAATGAGCAGTTCTTC
TRBJ1-3 | TRBV9 | . | TRBD1 | 15 | CASSVRTGTRNTIYF | TGTGCCAGCAGCGTTCGGACAGGGACTCGAAACACCATATATTTT
TRBJ2-7 | TRBV7-9 | few | TRBD1 | 17 | CASSPGTGGSHSYEQYF | TGTGCCAGCAGCCCCGGGACAGGGGGCTCCCACTCCTACGAGCAGTACTTC
TRBJ2-5 | TRBV28 | . | TRBD2 | 15 | CASSPIAGGRGTQYF | TGTGCCAGCAGTCCCATAGCGGGAGGGCGTGGGACCCAGTACTTC
TRBJ2-5 | TRBV5-1 | . | . | 14 | CASSLGRNQETQYF | TGCGCCAGCAGCTTGGGCCGCAATCAAGAGACCCAGTACTTC
TRBJ1-5 | TRBV5-5 | . | . | 15 | CASSLVREINQPQHF | TGTGCCAGCAGCTTGGTGAGGGAAATCAATCAGCCCCAGCATTTT
TRBJ1-4 | TRBV5-1 | . | . | 14 | CASSSGTVGEKLFF | TGCGCCAGCAGCTCCGGGACCGTTGGGGAAAAACTGTTTTTT
TRBJ2-2 | TRBV10-3 | . | . | 16 | CAISESGGWATGELFF | TGTGCCATCAGTGAGTCCGGGGGCTGGGCCACCGGGGAGCTGTTTTTT
TRBJ2-2 | TRBV6-1 | . | . | 16 | CASSERSPRGAGELFF | TGTGCCAGCAGTGAGAGAAGCCCCCGGGGTGCCGGGGAGCTGTTTTTT